This T cell receptor beta chain was recorded in a study of blood T cell repertoires in COVID-19. On the study more broadly: Collection of acute and convalescent COVID-19 samples took place in the United States, Italy and Spain.

In the original processing: The authors estimated nucleated cell counts from reference gene primer amplification. Only in-frame clones appear in the TCRdb table, and some are missing; sequencing was by immunoSEQ multiplex PCR. Clone size and V and J calls were adopted from that table, with D and trimming inferred from the DNA. The repertoire consists of over 150,000 clones, with roughly 80% occurring once and the leading ten covering less than 4.5%. The sample taken for sequencing was peripheral blood. This TCR derives from a woman of 80 years or more with acute or convalescent COVID-19.

For the CDR3, the DNA is TGTGCCAGCAGCTTAGAGGAGGGTGGCTACACCTTC. Its protein is CASSLEEGGYTF. This sequence joins TRBV7-2 and TRBJ1-2, with D unclear. Germline lookup yields CDR1 SGHTA and CDR2 FQGNSA. The CDR3 loop spans 12 amino acids. The V gene lost 1 base and the J gene lost 7 bases, with 7 bases spanning the gap.